These 9 T cell receptor beta chains were all obtained from the same sample, sequenced in a study of T cells in Graves' hyperthyroidism and ophthalmopathy. Researchers took RNA transcripts and amplified the TCR beta CDR3 regions from them. HTBI primers were employed in a first-round RT-PCR of the TCR CDR3. TCRdb re-called the multiplex PCR reads through MiXCR, storing one row per CDR3 protein. The data contain 500,000 to 650,000 distinct CDR3 sequences, 17% of them seen just once; the ten biggest clones take up under 20%. The specimen sequenced was blood. Every receptor here comes from a woman between 18 and 29 years old with Graves' ophthalmopathy.

This chain's CDR3 is CASSPPRGGLDTGELFF. The CDR3 DNA reads TGTGCCAGCAGCCCCCCCCGTGGGGGGCTTGACACCGGGGAGCTGTTTTTT. The gene calls are TRBV5-4 and TRBJ2-2; possibly TRBD1 or TRBD2 for D (6 bases each). Germline V lookup: CDR1 SGHNT, CDR2 YYREEE (reference sequence). The CDR3 loop spans 17 amino acids. Trimming shortened V by 4 bases and J by 3 bases, and 19 bases separated the two germline ends.

This clonotype was observed many times. The V gene is TRBV11-2, the J gene TRBJ2-7; either TRBD1 or TRBD2 may supply D (5 bases each). The CDR3 totals 15 residues. Germline-derived CDR1 and CDR2 are SGHAT and FQNNGV. Trimming took off 0 bases at V and 2 bases at J, with 11 bases between the two ends. CDR3 in DNA: TGTGCCAGCAGCTTAGAGGGGGTGGTAGCCTACGAGCAGTACTTC. Protein sequence: CASSLEGVVAYEQYF.

This sequence joins TRBV7-9 and TRBJ2-3; TRBD2 matches 10 bases. V dropped 4 bases and J dropped 5; count of bases not matched to a gene: 3. Looked up from germline, CDR1 is SEHNR and CDR2 is FQNEAQ (reference sequence). CDR3 length: 14 residues. The CDR3 DNA is TGTGCCAGCAGCTGGTTAGCGGGAGGAGATACGCAGTATTTT. Protein product: CASSWLAGGDTQYF.

The chain combines TRBV20-1 with TRBJ2-1; 8 nucleotides align to TRBD2. Losses at the gene ends were 8 bases for V and 3 bases for J; bases not matched to a gene: 12. Germline V lookup: CDR1 DFQATT, CDR2 SNEGSKA (reference sequence). CDR3 length equals 15 residues. The CDR3, as DNA: TGCAGTTCTTCACCGGGACTAGGACACTACAATGAGCAGTTCTTC. Its protein product is CSSSPGLGHYNEQFF.

As regards this clonotype: This sequence may be a read error, since a much larger clone differs from it by one base. CDR3 residues: CASYLVGGGRSADTQYF. The CDR3 coding sequence is TGTGCCAGCTATCTCGTAGGGGGAGGACGTAGCGCAGATACGCAGTATTTT. This chain links TRBV6-1 with TRBJ2-3; D possibly matches TRBD1 or TRBD2 (6 bases each). V lost 8 bases and J lost 4, with 25 bases in between. The CDR3 consists of 17 residues. Germline loops: CDR1 MNHNS, CDR2 SASEGT.

The table lists this clonotype with a few counts. J is TRBJ1-6 and V is TRBV4-1; no definite D call. CDR3 length equals 17 residues. CDR1 and CDR2 (germline): MGHRA, YSYEKL. V dropped 1 base and J dropped 0 bases, with 10 bases sitting between them. This chain's CDR3 is CASSQVVGSSYNSPLHF. Written as DNA, the CDR3 is TGCGCCAGCAGCCAAGTGGTTGGGAGCTCCTATAATTCACCCCTCCACTTT.

The V gene is TRBV19, the J gene TRBJ2-5; TRBD1 matches at 8 bases. Looked up from germline, CDR1 is LNHDA and CDR2 is SQIVND (reference sequence). V was pared by 2 bases and J by 5 bases, with 10 bases of the junction left unmatched. This CDR3 has 16 residues. The DNA for the CDR3 is TGTGCCAGTAGTATAACCTGGACAGGGCATGGGGAGACCCAGTACTTC. It codes for CASSITWTGHGETQYF. Supplemented by reference TRBV19 and TRBJ2-5, the full variable domain reads DGGITQSPKYLFRKEGQNVTLSCEQNLNHDAMYWYRQDPGQGLRLIYYSQIVNDFQKGDIAEGYSVSREKKESFPLTVTSAQKNPTAFYLCASSITWTGHGETQYFGPGTRLLVL.

This clonotype was found many times. An end of the junction does not agree with germline; a read error may underlie this. The chain employs TRBV6-5 and TRBJ2-7, with TRBD1 matching over 12 bases. The CDR3 sequence is 16 residues long. Germline V gene data show CDR1 as MNHEY and CDR2 as SVGAGI. As DNA, the CDR3 is TGTGCCAACAGTTACTTATCCGGGACAGGGGGCCACGAGCAGTACTTC. Residues: CANSYLSGTGGHEQYF.

The chain links TRBV6-1 to TRBJ2-3; the match to TRBD1 covers 7 bases. Germline-derived CDR1 and CDR2 are MNHNS and SASEGT. Unmatched junction bases numbered 2, after V lost 3 bases and J lost 2 bases. The CDR3 runs 14 residues. DNA for the CDR3: TGTGCCAGCAGTGACGGGACAGACACAGATACGCAGTATTTT. Its translation is CASSDGTDTDTQYF.